Below are 13 T cell receptor beta chains sequenced from a single sample in a study of CD8+CD57+ T cells in acquired aplastic anemia. Genomic DNA was employed as the template in profiling TCR beta VDJ and CDR3. Each CDR3 protein gets one entry after TCRdb re-called the reads with MiXCR. This table has approximately 300,000 distinct CDR3 sequences, 56% appearing once. Only patients with CD8+CD57+ cell expansion on flow cytometry were chosen for sequencing. Sequenced input: sorted CD4+, CD8+, or CD8+CD57+ T cells (not recorded which) from PBMCs. These receptors all come from a human donor with aplastic anemia.

This clonotype was seen more than once but under ten times. V and J are TRBV19 and TRBJ2-3, with 7 bases lining up with TRBD1. V trimming: 4 bases; J trimming: 5 bases; junction bases outside the gene matches: 3. Germline V gives CDR1 LNHDA, CDR2 SQIVND (reference sequence). The CDR3 runs to 13 residues. CDR3 sequence (DNA): TGTGCCAGTAGTAGCCGGGACAGAGATACGCAGTATTTT. It encodes CASSSRDRDTQYF.

The chain carries TRBV14 and TRBJ2-7; no firm D call. Trimming pared 1 base from V and 5 bases from J, leaving 3 bases between. Germline V gene data show CDR1 as SGHDN and CDR2 as FVKESK. The CDR3 consists of 11 residues. This chain's CDR3 is CASSQVNEQYF. The DNA for the CDR3 is TGTGCCAGCAGCCAAGTGAACGAGCAGTACTTC.

The chain carries TRBV7-9 and TRBJ1-6; 7 bases map to TRBD1. Unmatched junction bases numbered 1, after V lost 1 base and J lost 7 bases. The V gene's germline CDR1 is SEHNR and CDR2 FQNEAQ (reference sequence). The CDR3 consists of 14 residues. For the CDR3, the DNA is TGTGCCAGCAGCTTAGAACAGGGGAATTCACCCCTCCACTTT. As protein: CASSLEQGNSPLHF. Combining the CDR3 with reference TRBV7-9 and TRBJ1-6 gives the whole variable domain DTGVSQNPRHKITKRGQNVTFRCDPISEHNRLYWYRQTLGQGPEFLTYFQNEAQLEKSRLLSDRFSAERPKGSFSTLEIQRTEQGDSAMYLCASSLEQGNSPLHFGNGTRLTVT.

This clonotype appeared a single time. The chain employs TRBV5-6 and TRBJ2-5, with D perhaps TRBD1 (5 bases). The CDR3 is 15 amino acids. The V end was cut by 4 bases, the J end by 2 bases, with 15 bases between. Germline-derived CDR1 and CDR2 are SGHDT and YYEEEE. The CDR3 reads CASSGRRQTQETQYF. The DNA of the CDR3 is TGTGCCAGCAGCGGAAGAAGACAGACGCAAGAGACCCAGTACTTC.

This clonotype was seen at least ten times. The CDR3: CASSQGAATYTGELFF. CDR3 sequence (DNA): TGCGCCAGCAGCCAAGGCGCCGCCACGTACACCGGGGAGCTGTTTTTT. V gene TRBV4-1 combines with J gene TRBJ2-2; D call uncertain. Germline V CDR1 and CDR2: MGHRA, YSYEKL. The ends were cut back, 1 base at V and 3 bases at J, with 12 bases in the middle. The CDR3 consists of 16 residues.

This clonotype occurred a few times. J is TRBJ2-3 and V is TRBV18, with 13 positions matching TRBD2. The CDR3 length is 16 residues. Trimming removed 4 bases from V and 4 bases from J; junction bases left unmatched: 5. Germline assignment: CDR1 KGHSH and CDR2 LQKENI. DNA for the CDR3: TGTGCCAGCTCACTAAGGACTAGCGGGAGCGCAGATACGCAGTATTTT. Translating gives CASSLRTSGSADTQYF.

The chain carries TRBV12-3 or TRBV12-4 and TRBJ1-6; no definite D call. V lost 2 bases, J lost 13 bases, and 6 bases lay in between. This CDR3 contains 11 residues. The CDR3 is CASSLMGPLHF. DNA of the CDR3: TGTGCCAGCAGTTTAATGGGGCCCCTCCACTTT.

This clonotype was picked up a small number of times. The rearrangement uses TRBV12-3 or TRBV12-4 and TRBJ2-2; 10 nucleotides match TRBD2. Unmatched junction bases numbered 7, after V lost 3 bases and J lost 9 bases. The CDR3 has 15 amino acids. The CDR3 bases are TGTGCCAGCAGTTTGGAGAGCGGGGGGGTGAGGGAGCTGTTTTTT. It is translated as CASSLESGGVRELFF.

This clonotype appeared a single time. J is TRBJ1-2 and V is TRBV11-2; D not certain. The length of the CDR3 is 12 residues. Germline V lookup: CDR1 SGHAT, CDR2 FQNNGV. The V and J ends lost 5 bases and 7 bases respectively, with 11 bases between them. In DNA, the CDR3 is TGTGCCAGCAGCAGCGAGGTGCTTGGCTACACCTTC. Its translation: CASSSEVLGYTF. The variable domain in full, with the rest retrieved from reference TRBV11-2 and TRBJ1-2, is EAGVAQSPRYKIIEKRQSVAFWCNPISGHATLYWYQQILGQGPKLLIQFQNNGVVDDSQLPKDRFSAERLKGVDSTLKIQPAKLEDSAVYLCASSSEVLGYTFGSGTRLTVV.

Turning to this clonotype: As the CDR3 is not closed by the conserved phenylalanine or tryptophan, this likely results from a read error. Because the CDR3's place on the DNA is in doubt, the DNA is left out and the CDR3 is given as listed by TCRdb. The genes are TRBV20-1 and TRBJ2-5; TRBD1 is the table's D call, not checked against the DNA. The CDR3 is 9 amino acids in total, end residues counted. Looked up from germline, CDR1 is DFQATT and CDR2 is SNEGSKA (reference sequence). The CDR3 reads CSARDPRGS.

This clonotype has just a few counts. The chain couples TRBV19 to TRBJ2-1; maybe TRBD2 (6 bases). V was trimmed by 7 bases and J by 8 bases, leaving 15 bases between them. CDR1 and CDR2 (germline): LNHDA, SQIVND (reference sequence). This CDR3 contains 13 residues. The DNA for the CDR3 is TGTGCCAGTACCCTTAGCGGTAACTATGAGCAGTTCTTC. Protein sequence: CASTLSGNYEQFF.

V and J are TRBV2 and TRBJ2-3; 10 bases match TRBD2. CDR3 length: 20 residues. Germline V gene lookup returns CDR1 SNHLY and CDR2 FYNNEI. The V and J ends lost 5 bases and 3 bases, in that order; junction bases with no gene match: 20. The DNA for the CDR3 is TGTGCCAGCAGTTACGCTAGCGGGGGAGCACGGGGATGGTTGACAGATACGCAGTATTTT. It translates to CASSYASGGARGWLTDTQYF.

V and J are TRBV7-8 and TRBJ1-6, with TRBD1 as a possible D gene (6 bases). The CDR3 runs 18 residues. Trimming took off 5 bases at V and 6 bases at J, with 23 bases between the two ends. The germline gives CDR1 SGHVS, CDR2 FQNEAQ. The CDR3 DNA follows: TGTGCCAGCAGCCTTAGTTGGGGAAACAGGGAATTTAATTCACCCCTCCACTTT. Its protein product is CASSLSWGNREFNSPLHF. Filled out from reference TRBV7-8 and TRBJ1-6, the complete variable domain reads GAGVSQSPRYKVAKRGQDVALRCDPISGHVSLFWYQQALGQGPEFLTYFQNEAQLDKSGLPSDRFFAERPEGSVSTLKIQRTQQEDSAVYLCASSLSWGNREFNSPLHFGNGTRLTVT.